The next 17 T cell receptor beta chains were all read from a single sample in a study of glioma-infiltrating T cells. The iRepertoire nested amplicon-rescue multiplex PCR amplified TCR alpha and beta CDR3s from RNA. TCRdb processed the multiplex PCR reads anew with MiXCR; each CDR3 protein has one entry. The table records more than 100,000 distinct CDR3 sequences, 25% to 30% of them present only once. Sequencing input: glioma tissue, nonneoplastic brain tissue, or PBMCs (not recorded which). The receptor set was obtained from a human donor with low-grade glioma or glioblastoma, undergoing nonglioma brain surgery, or in good health (not recorded which).

Of note for this clonotype: This clone may be a read error of a much larger clone one base away. The chain combines TRBV6-1 with TRBJ2-5, with 7 bases aligning to TRBD2. CDR3 length equals 14 residues. Germline-derived CDR1 and CDR2 are MNHNS and SASEGT. V lost 5 bases and J lost 14; bases outside the gene matches: 17. The DNA of the CDR3 is TGTGCCAGCAGTACATTATCCGGGACTACAAAACCCTACTTC. It yields the protein CASSTLSGTTKPYF.

Of note for this clonotype: This clone may be a read error of a much larger clone one base away. The gene calls are TRBV28 and TRBJ2-3; either TRBD1 or TRBD2 may fit D (7 bases each). Trimming removed 9 bases at V and 2 bases at J, with 18 bases between. The CDR3 covers 15 residues. Germline V gives CDR1 MDHEN, CDR2 SYDVKM. CDR3 sequence (DNA): TGTGCCAGAAGCCGGGGGGACAGAGACACAGATACGCAGTATTTT. Protein: CARSRGDRDTDTQYF.

In regard to this clonotype: Just one base apart from a much larger clone, this may be a read error. V gene TRBV10-3 combines with J gene TRBJ2-1; D uncertain. Per germline, CDR1 ENHRY and CDR2 SYGVKD. This CDR3 is built from 11 residues. CDR3 nucleotides: TGTGCCATGAGTGGCGAATATGAGCAGTTCTTC. The encoded protein is CAMSGEYEQFF.

Worth noting for this clonotype: This may arise from a read error, as a much more abundant clone is one base away. The rearrangement joins TRBV6-2 or TRBV6-3 to TRBJ2-5; TRBD1 agrees at 8 bases. Germline CDR1 and CDR2: MNHEY and SVGEGT. J gave up 1 base and V 5 bases, and 6 bases lay outside the gene matches. This CDR3 has 15 residues. This CDR3 is CASSTSGGLQETQYF. The CDR3 DNA is TGTGCCAGCAGTACCTCAGGGGGCCTCCAAGAGACCCAGTACTTC.

This clonotype has a count of ten or more. The chain uses TRBV20-1 and TRBJ1-5; D may be TRBD1 (6 bases). V was trimmed by 0 bases and J by 6 bases, leaving 9 bases between them. Germline V gene lookup returns CDR1 DFQATT and CDR2 SNEGSKA (reference sequence). The CDR3 totals 13 residues. The DNA of the CDR3 is TGCAGTGCTAGAGATGCAGGGGTTCAGCCCCAGCATTTT. Encoded protein: CSARDAGVQPQHF.

This clonotype has ten or more counts. The V gene is TRBV15, the J gene TRBJ2-3; TRBD1 is a possible D gene (6 bases). Trimming took 5 bases from V and 2 from J, leaving 14 bases between them. Germline V gives CDR1 LNHNV, CDR2 YYDKDF (reference sequence). There are 15 residues in the CDR3. The CDR3 nucleotides are TGTGCCACCAGCCCCCGGAGGACAGTCACAGATACGCAGTATTTT. It specifies CATSPRRTVTDTQYF.

A word on this clonotype: This may come from a read error, since a much larger clone is one base off. The V gene is TRBV20-1, the J gene TRBJ2-3; a possible D gene is TRBD1 (6 bases). CDR3 size: 13 residues. From germline, CDR1 is DFQATT and CDR2 SNEGSKA (reference sequence). CDR3 nucleotides: TGCACCGTCTCGGGGACACACCAAGATACGCAGTATTTT. Amino acid sequence: CTVSGTHQDTQYF.

The sample holds many counts of this clonotype. The rearrangement uses TRBV2 and TRBJ1-1; the D is unclear. This CDR3 has 8 amino acids. Deletions cut 6 bases from V and 10 bases from J, with 3 bases between. Germline-derived CDR1 and CDR2 are SNHLY and FYNNEI. CDR3 coding DNA: TGTGCCAGCAGCCCAGCTTTCTTT. Translation gives CASSPAFF.

On this clonotype: A read error may explain this, as a much larger clone is one base away. The chain uses TRBV7-6 and TRBJ2-3, with D possibly matching TRBD1 (6 bases). Per the germline V gene, CDR1 is SGHVS and CDR2 is FNYEAQ. The CDR3 loop spans 15 amino acids. CDR3 nucleotide sequence: TGTGCTAGAAGCTTAGGACAGACTCGCACAGATACGCAGTATTTT. It is translated as CARSLGQTRTDTQYF.

This clonotype occurred many times. The chain joins TRBV7-9 to TRBJ1-1; unclear D gene. The germline CDR1 and CDR2 sequences are SEHNR and FQNEAQ (reference sequence). V lost 1 base to trimming and J lost 11 bases, with 14 bases between them. The CDR3 length is 13 residues. CDR3 bases: TGTGCCAGCAGCTTAGAGGTTGGGATCAAGGCTTTCTTT. The encoded protein is CASSLEVGIKAFF. Full variable domain (remainder filled in from reference TRBV7-9 and TRBJ1-1): DTGVSQNPRHKITKRGQNVTFRCDPISEHNRLYWYRQTLGQGPEFLTYFQNEAQLEKSRLLSDRFSAERPKGSFSTLEIQRTEQGDSAMYLCASSLEVGIKAFFGQGTRLTVV.

This clonotype has at least ten counts. The chain employs TRBV18 and TRBJ1-1, with a tentative D call TRBD1 (5 bases). Germline CDR1 reads KGHSH; CDR2 reads LQKENI. This CDR3 has 16 residues. Deletions cut 5 bases from V and 5 bases from J, with 21 bases between. CDR3 region: CASSEIGGAGRTEAFF. Here the CDR3 DNA reads TGTGCCAGCTCAGAAATCGGAGGGGCGGGACGGACTGAAGCTTTCTTT.

Ten or more counts support this clonotype. The rearrangement links TRBV7-2 to TRBJ2-2; D uncertain. Trimming removed 3 bases at V and 6 bases at J, with 8 bases between. Per the germline V gene, CDR1 is SGHTA and CDR2 is FQGNSA. CDR3 length: 13 residues. Written as DNA, the CDR3 is TGTGCCAGCAGCTTGAGTTTCCCCGGGGAGCTGTTTTTT. It is translated as CASSLSFPGELFF.

Ten or more counts support this clonotype. The chain employs TRBV6-1 and TRBJ1-2, with 11 bases fitting TRBD1. There are 14 residues in the CDR3. Germline loops: CDR1 MNHNS, CDR2 SASEGT. The J segment lost 8 bases and the V segment lost 4 bases, leaving 6 bases of the junction unmatched. CDR3 nucleotide sequence: TGTGCCAGCAGTGCATTGGGACAGGGGGACGGCTACACCTTC. Protein: CASSALGQGDGYTF.

This clonotype was seen only a few times. The J gene is TRBJ2-7, the V gene TRBV4-3; 8 positions agree with TRBD2. The V segment lost 1 base and the J segment 3 bases; nucleotides outside the gene matches: 5. The CDR3 runs to 15 residues. Per germline, CDR1 LGHNA and CDR2 YSLEER. CDR3 sequence reads: CASSQGVAGLYEQYF. In DNA, the CDR3 is TGCGCCAGCAGCCAAGGGGTAGCGGGGCTCTACGAGCAGTACTTC.

V is TRBV5-1 and J is TRBJ2-7; D not certain. V dropped 1 base and J dropped 1 base, with 3 bases sitting between them. The CDR3 is made up of 12 amino acids. Germline CDR1 SGHRS, CDR2 YFSETQ. The CDR3 region is CASSLPSYEQYF. DNA for the CDR3: TGCGCCAGCAGCTTGCCATCCTACGAGCAGTACTTC. The complete variable domain, with remaining parts taken from reference TRBV5-1 and TRBJ2-7, reads KAGVTQTPRYLIKTRGQQVTLSCSPISGHRSVSWYQQTPGQGLQFLFEYFSETQRNKGNFPGRFSGRQFSNSRSEMNVSTLELGDSALYLCASSLPSYEQYFGPGTRLTVT.

This clonotype was recorded many times. The rearrangement links TRBV7-3 to TRBJ2-3; D unresolved. The CDR3 is made up of 14 amino acids. Looked up from germline, CDR1 is SGHTA and CDR2 is FQGTGA. V lost 5 bases and J 2 bases, leaving 11 bases between the germline ends. Here the CDR3 DNA reads TGTGCCAGCAGCCGTTTAGGCCCCACAGATACGCAGTATTTT. Amino acid sequence: CASSRLGPTDTQYF. Supplemented by reference TRBV7-3 and TRBJ2-3, the full variable domain reads GAGVSQTPSNKVTEKGKYVELRCDPISGHTALYWYRQSLGQGPEFLIYFQGTGAADDSGLPNDRFFAVRPEGSVSTLKIQRTERGDSAVYLCASSRLGPTDTQYFGPGTRLTVL.

The table lists this clonotype with many counts. The chain couples TRBV25-1 to TRBJ1-1; no clear D gene. The V and J ends lost 0 bases and 8 bases respectively, with 13 bases between them. CDR1 is MGHDK, CDR2 SYGVNS, per germline. The CDR3 loop spans 14 amino acids. The chain's CDR3 is CASSEYREDMEAFF. The CDR3 coding sequence is TGTGCCAGCAGTGAATATCGGGAGGATATGGAAGCTTTCTTT.